Below, one T cell receptor beta chain is given with its context. The sample originates from a study of blood T cell repertoires in COVID-19. Study-wide background: Donors in the United States, Italy and Spain gave samples during acute or convalescent COVID-19.

The authors' processing: Amplifying reference gene primers gave estimates of nucleated cell counts. Measured with immunoSEQ multiplex PCR; TCRdb has only the in-frame clones, and not every one. Clone size and the V and J calls come from that table; the DNA yielded D and trimming. The data show about 260,000 clones, 75% to 95% seen once. The CDR3 sequence is 15 residues long. The germline V gene encodes CDR1 LNHDA and CDR2 SQIVND (reference sequence). The V and J ends lost 3 bases and 7 bases, in that order; junction bases with no gene match: 8. The material sequenced was peripheral blood. This chain joins TRBV19 and TRBJ2-1, with 8 bases matching TRBD2. This TCR was recovered from a person aged 18 to 30 with COVID-19, enrolled during active disease. The CDR3 nucleotides read TGTGCCAGTAGTATCTGGTCAGCGGGGGATAATGAGCAGTTCTTC. Translating gives CASSIWSAGDNEQFF. Drawing the rest from reference TRBV19 and TRBJ2-1, the complete variable domain is DGGITQSPKYLFRKEGQNVTLSCEQNLNHDAMYWYRQDPGQGLRLIYYSQIVNDFQKGDIAEGYSVSREKKESFPLTVTSAQKNPTAFYLCASSIWSAGDNEQFFGPGTRLTVL.